Listed below are T cell receptor beta chains from one sample, sequenced in a study of blood T cells in healthy people across ages. TCRdb re-called the 5' RACE reads with MiXCR, one entry per CDR3 protein. The table records around 1,500,000 distinct CDR3 sequences, roughly 40% of them present only once. The material sequenced was blood. All receptors derive from a young woman in good health. The CDR3 runs from the conserved cysteine through the conserved F or W. A D gene is named only where the DNA matches it firmly. Some rows have no size entry. The others give once, few or many, or a class for an expanded clone.

clone size	V gene	D gene	J gene	CDR3 protein	CDR3 DNA
-	TRBV5-1	TRBD2	TRBJ2-1	CASSPPGLAGDYNEQFF	TGCGCCAGCAGCCCTCCGGGACTAGCGGGGGACTACAATGAGCAGTTCTTC
-	TRBV30	TRBD1	TRBJ2-7	CAWSALRGRSYEQYF	TGTGCCTGGAGTGCGCTCAGGGGGCGTTCCTACGAGCAGTACTTC
-	TRBV12-3/TRBV12-4	TRBD2	TRBJ2-3	CASSPGLAGGRVDTQYF	TGTGCCAGCAGTCCAGGACTAGCGGGGGGTCGGGTAGATACGCAGTATTTT
-	TRBV20-1	-	TRBJ2-3	CSARVRTPYSTDTQYF	TGCAGTGCTAGAGTCCGGACTCCCTATAGCACAGATACGCAGTATTTT
-	TRBV12-3/TRBV12-4	-	TRBJ1-5	CASRAEKNQPQHF	TGTGCCAGCAGGGCAGAGAAGAATCAGCCCCAGCATTTT
few	TRBV24-1	-	TRBJ2-5	CATSKGPQETQYF	TGTGCCACCAGTAAAGGTCCACAAGAGACCCAGTACTTC
-	TRBV6-6	TRBD1	TRBJ1-2	CTSSYPNHGQDGYTF	TGTACCAGCAGTTACCCAAACCACGGACAGGACGGCTACACCTTC
once	TRBV21-1	-	TRBJ2-2	CASCRDRHTGELFF	TGTGCCAGCTGCCGGGACAGACACACCGGGGAGCTGTTTTTT
-	TRBV5-4	-	TRBJ2-5	CASSLRTGPQETQYF	TGTGCCAGCAGCTTGCGTACTGGACCACAAGAGACCCAGTACTTC
-	TRBV5-1	TRBD2	TRBJ2-3	CASSHGTTKDTQYF	TGCGCCAGCAGCCACGGGACTACTAAGGATACGCAGTATTTT